This TCR beta chain was documented in a study of CD8+ T cells in alopecia areata (dated 2018 in TCRdb). In the study overall: Treated patients were enrolled in an open-label pilot trial of oral tofacitinib at 5 to 10 mg twice daily for moderate-to-severe alopecia areata. Scalp tissue and sorted CD4+ and CD8+ peripheral blood T cells from patchy and totalis/universalis alopecia areata patients and from healthy controls were covered by human TCRbeta sequencing. Tofacitinib was administered for 6 to 18 months, and 6 months of follow-up off drug were then conducted to assess delayed response and recurrence. The SALT score, which quantifies the percentage of affected scalp surface area, was used to measure disease severity in treated patients. RNA was extracted with the PAXgene miRNA kit for fixed scalp, the miRNeasy kit for PBMCs, and the RNeasy kit for mouse skin. TCRbeta CDR3 regions were amplified by immunoSEQ multiplex PCR using 35 Vbeta forward and 13 Jbeta reverse primers. Clonality in the scalp was compared among normal scalp (n=4), patchy alopecia areata scalp (n=8), and alopecia totalis/universalis scalp (n=8). The study used high-throughput TCRbeta sequencing to examine T cell clonal expansion in alopecia areata, in both the C3H/HeJ mouse model and human patients. Tofacitinib-treated patients had biopsies at baseline and at 4 and 24 weeks of treatment, with a later scalp biopsy in several patients. On the study overall, not on this receptor specifically: Unlike mouse skin, where gammadelta T cells dominate, normal human skin contains resident alphabeta T cells that get sequenced too, which complicates analysis of the scalp TCR repertoire. Because the treated cohort was small and had just a single nonresponder, larger studies are needed to establish links between baseline CD8+ expansion and response. Higher clonality and more expanded CD8+ clones were observed in lesional scalp than in normal scalp, particularly in alopecia totalis/universalis, a finding suggestive of antigenic drive. During tofacitinib treatment, many expanded lesional clones stuck around in both scalp and blood, and this persistence may partly explain why relapse happens after treatment is stopped. Compared with mice, TCR sequences shared between patients were less clear, possibly partly because of HLA diversity across the patient population. With tofacitinib, both scalp clonality and the number of expanded CD8+ clones among the top 100 scalp clones went down significantly.

V is pared back by 4 bases and J by 2 bases, with 7 bases lying between the germline termini. Taken from the germline V gene, the CDR1 and CDR2 loops are SGHTA and FQGNSA. There are 13 amino acids in the CDR3, from cysteine to phenylalanine inclusive. Only the CDR3 part of the read is kept: 39 bases, read in frame from the first base. With regard to this clone: Its binding antigen is unknown. No clone much larger than this one lies a single base away; base qualities are absent.

Explained via the paper, the treatment or condition label denotes: oral pan-JAK inhibitor, 5-10 mg twice daily. Lesional scalp punch biopsies and peripheral blood were collected from alopecia areata patients. PBMCs were separated by density centrifugation and stained for CD3, CD4 and CD8, after which CD4+ and CD8+ T cells were sorted on a FACSAria. The protocol used for the library was the immunoSEQ multiplex PCR assay. RNA was extracted from all samples and reverse transcribed into cDNA, which served as template for TCR sequencing. SuperScript III was used to make first-strand cDNA, primed with a 2:1 mix of oligo-dT and random hexamers. A synthetic immune receptor repertoire was used to measure amplification bias, and any remaining bias was corrected computationally. Per the original workflow: Raw reads were preprocessed to remove errors, and CDR3 was defined by IMGT conventions from the conserved cysteine to phenylalanine. Clonality was computed as 1 minus the Shannon entropy, with the entropy normalized by log2 of the number of productive unique TCRs. Whether scalp clones were CD4 or CD8 was inferred by matching scalp TCRbeta sequences against CD4 and CD8 repertoires sorted from blood. TCRdb took over this immuneACCESS table, retaining in-frame rearrangements with V and J assigned. Such tables are incomplete; in checked studies, under half of the missing clones stem from an unresolved V gene, and the remainder is unexplained. Clone size and the V and J calls come from that table; the DNA yielded D and trimming. The sample includes roughly 190,000 clones, with under 80% observed a single time. The ten largest make up about 1.3% of the sample.

Here the sequenced sample was CD4+ T cells sorted from blood, taken at week 49, from a patient treated with tofacitinib. The clonotype was recovered from a human donor with alopecia areata. The chain employs TRBV7-2 and TRBJ2-3; the D gene remains uncertain. The CDR3: CASSYFPTDTQYF. The nucleotide sequence reads TGTGCCAGCAGCTATTTCCCCACAGATACGCAGTATTTT.